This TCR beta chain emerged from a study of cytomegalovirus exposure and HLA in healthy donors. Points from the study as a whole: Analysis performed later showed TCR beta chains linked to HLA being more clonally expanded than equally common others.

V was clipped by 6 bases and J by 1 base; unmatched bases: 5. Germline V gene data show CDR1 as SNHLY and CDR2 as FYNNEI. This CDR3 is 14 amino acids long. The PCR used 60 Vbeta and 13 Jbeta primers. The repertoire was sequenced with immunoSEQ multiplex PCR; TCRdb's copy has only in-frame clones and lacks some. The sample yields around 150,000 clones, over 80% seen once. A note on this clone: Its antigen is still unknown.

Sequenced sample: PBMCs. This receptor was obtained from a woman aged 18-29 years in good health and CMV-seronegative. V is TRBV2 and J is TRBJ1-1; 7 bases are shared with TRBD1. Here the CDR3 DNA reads TGTGCCAGCAGACTACAGGGGCGGAACACTGAAGCTTTCTTT. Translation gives CASRLQGRNTEAFF.